The 13 T cell receptor beta chains reported below all come from one sample, sequenced in a study of shared clonotypes between healthy human individuals. Sequencing was performed with immunoSEQ multiplex PCR; in TCRdb, only in-frame clones are kept and a portion is missing. The sample carries approximately 1.5 million clones, 98% recorded once. Sequenced: naive CD4+ T cells sorted from blood. As to subset: CD45RA+ positively selected. The source is a man aged 25 to 40 in good health.

A note on this clone: The same CDR3 is also encoded by other DNA sequences in this sample. The rearrangement joins TRBV29-1 to TRBJ1-5; unclear D gene. Trimming shortened V by 6 bases and J by 0 bases, and 6 bases separated the two germline ends. The V gene's germline CDR1 is SQVTM and CDR2 ANQGSEA. This CDR3 has 12 amino acids. This chain's CDR3 is CSVADSNQPQHF. In DNA form, the CDR3 reads TGCAGCGTCGCAGATAGCAATCAGCCCCAGCATTTT.

This clone was recorded only once. The chain couples TRBV10-2 to TRBJ2-3; D unresolved. The V end was cut by 3 bases, the J end by 5 bases, with 12 bases between. CDR1 and CDR2 from the germline V gene are WSHSY and SAAADI. The CDR3 consists of 14 residues. CDR3 loop: CASSDYVPQDTQYF. The CDR3 nucleotides are TGCGCCAGCAGTGATTACGTGCCTCAAGATACGCAGTATTTT.

The J gene is TRBJ2-1, the V gene TRBV10-3, with 9 bases fitting TRBD2. The CDR3 covers 16 residues. With V trimmed by 4 bases and J by 2 bases, 6 bases remained unmatched. Germline lookup yields CDR1 ENHRY and CDR2 SYGVKD. In nucleotides, the CDR3 is TGTGCCATCAGTGTTAGGGGCGGGAGGGCCTACAATGAGCAGTTCTTC. Protein sequence: CAISVRGGRAYNEQFF.

The genes are TRBV6-5 and TRBJ1-3, with TRBD1 as a possible D gene (5 bases). CDR1 and CDR2 (germline): MNHEY, SVGAGI. Trimming pared 6 bases from V and 8 bases from J, leaving 17 bases between. This CDR3 region has 14 residues. CDR3 in DNA: TGTGCCAGCAGAGACGGGGACTTGGGGGACACCATATATTTT. This gives the protein CASRDGDLGDTIYF.

V gene TRBV2 combines with J gene TRBJ2-1; D remains unclear. Per the germline V gene, CDR1 is SNHLY and CDR2 is FYNNEI. This CDR3 is 12 amino acids long. Trimming shortened V by 5 bases and J by 10 bases, and 12 bases separated the two germline ends. CDR3 sequence reads: CASSSDEAEQFF. The CDR3 coding sequence is TGTGCCAGCAGTAGCGACGAGGCAGAGCAGTTCTTC.

In its sample, this clone was seen a few times. The rearrangement links TRBV10-3 to TRBJ2-7, with 8 positions matching TRBD1. The CDR3 loop spans 13 amino acids. CDR1 ENHRY and CDR2 SYGVKD come from the germline V gene. Trimming cost V 6 bases and J 5 bases; bases outside gene matches: 6. The CDR3: CAISGQGTHEQYF. CDR3 DNA: TGTGCCATCAGCGGACAGGGTACCCACGAGCAGTACTTC.

The chain recombines TRBV7-7 with TRBJ2-3; D gene unclear. The CDR3 sequence is 14 residues long. Germline values: CDR1 SSHAT, CDR2 FNYEAQ (reference sequence). V lost 4 bases to trimming and J lost 5 bases, with 13 bases between them. The CDR3 nucleotides read TGTGCCAGCAGCTACAGCCATCTGGGAGATACGCAGTATTTT. Encoded protein: CASSYSHLGDTQYF.

This rearrangement joins TRBV30 to TRBJ2-1, with TRBD2 matching 12 bases. Per germline, CDR1 GTSNPN and CDR2 SVGIG (reference sequence). The CDR3 is 18 amino acids. J lost 8 bases, V lost 8 bases, and 22 bases had no gene match. CDR3 protein: CAGVVGLTSGSTHDEQFF. DNA of the CDR3: TGTGCCGGAGTAGTGGGGCTGACTAGCGGGAGCACACACGATGAGCAGTTCTTC.

This clone was counted a single time. This chain's CDR3 is CASRRERTTEAFF. DNA of the CDR3: TGTGCCAGCAGACGGGAGAGAACCACTGAAGCTTTCTTT. This chain uses TRBV2 with TRBJ1-1; D unresolved. Germline CDR1 and CDR2: SNHLY and FYNNEI. The CDR3 runs to 13 residues. V was pared by 6 bases and J by 4 bases, with 12 bases between.

V is TRBV5-1 and J is TRBJ2-3; D is perhaps TRBD1 (5 bases). The CDR3 length is 14 residues. V lost 2 bases and J lost 3, with 10 bases in between. CDR1 is SGHRS, CDR2 YFSETQ, per germline. The CDR3 loop reads CASSFSQGTDTQYF. CDR3 sequence (DNA): TGCGCCAGCAGCTTTAGCCAGGGAACAGATACGCAGTATTTT. The full variable domain, with the rest looked up from reference TRBV5-1 and TRBJ2-3, is KAGVTQTPRYLIKTRGQQVTLSCSPISGHRSVSWYQQTPGQGLQFLFEYFSETQRNKGNFPGRFSGRQFSNSRSEMNVSTLELGDSALYLCASSFSQGTDTQYFGPGTRLTVL.

V usage is TRBV10-1 and J usage is TRBJ1-1; D unclear. V lost 2 bases to trimming and J lost 7 bases, with 8 bases between them. Germline loops: CDR1 WNHNN, CDR2 SYGVQD (reference sequence). The CDR3 spans 12 residues. The CDR3: CASSEPRGEAFF. The CDR3 region has the DNA TGCGCCAGCAGTGAGCCCCGAGGTGAAGCTTTCTTT.

This clone was recorded once. This chain uses TRBV5-1 with TRBJ1-3; D unresolved. Germline CDR1 is SGHRS and CDR2 is YFSETQ. CDR3 size: 17 residues. Trimming removed 0 bases from V and 0 bases from J, with 13 bases in between. DNA for the CDR3: TGCGCCAGCAGCTTGGAGAGCGGCCACCTCTCTGGAAACACCATATATTTT. It encodes CASSLESGHLSGNTIYF.

V is TRBV10-3 and J is TRBJ2-2, with 8 nucleotides matching TRBD2. Germline-derived CDR1 and CDR2 are ENHRY and SYGVKD. This CDR3 is built from 15 residues. Trimming cost V 11 bases and J 0 bases; bases outside gene matches: 8. CDR3 DNA: TGTGCCTCTAGTGCGGGAGGAGCGAACACCGGGGAGCTGTTTTTT. It is translated as CASSAGGANTGELFF.